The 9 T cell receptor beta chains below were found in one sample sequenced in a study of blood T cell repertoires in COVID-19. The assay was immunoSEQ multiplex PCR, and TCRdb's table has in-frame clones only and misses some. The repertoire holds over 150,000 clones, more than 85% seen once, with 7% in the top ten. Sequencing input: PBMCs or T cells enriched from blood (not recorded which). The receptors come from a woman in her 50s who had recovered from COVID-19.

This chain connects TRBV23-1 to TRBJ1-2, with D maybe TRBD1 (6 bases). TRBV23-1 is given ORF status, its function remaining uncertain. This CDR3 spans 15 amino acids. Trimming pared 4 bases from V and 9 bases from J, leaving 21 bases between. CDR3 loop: CASSPCREGGASYTF. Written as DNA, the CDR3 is TGCGCCAGCAGTCCCTGTCGGGAGGGGGGCGCGAGCTACACCTTC.

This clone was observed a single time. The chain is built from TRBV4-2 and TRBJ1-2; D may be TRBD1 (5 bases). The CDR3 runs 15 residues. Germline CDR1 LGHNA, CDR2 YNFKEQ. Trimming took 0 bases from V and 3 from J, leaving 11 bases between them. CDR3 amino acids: CASSQDPGLDYGYTF. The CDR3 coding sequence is TGTGCCAGCAGCCAAGATCCAGGGTTGGACTATGGCTACACCTTC.

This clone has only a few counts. The CDR3 DNA sequence: TGCGCCAGCAGACGGACAGAGAACACCGGGGAGCTGTTTTTT. Translated: CASRRTENTGELFF. The chain links TRBV10-2 to TRBJ2-2; a possible D gene is TRBD1 (6 bases). Germline CDR1 reads WSHSY; CDR2 reads SAAADI. Trimming took 6 bases from V and 1 from J, leaving 9 bases between them. This CDR3 spans 14 amino acids.

The CDR3 spells CASRLAGSAGELFF. The CDR3 coding sequence is TGTGCCTCAAGACTAGCGGGATCTGCCGGGGAGCTGTTTTTT. The V call is TRBV14, the J call TRBJ2-2; 11 bases are a match to TRBD2. Unmatched junction bases numbered 8, after V lost 11 bases and J lost 6 bases. Germline values: CDR1 SGHDN, CDR2 FVKESK. The CDR3 consists of 14 residues.

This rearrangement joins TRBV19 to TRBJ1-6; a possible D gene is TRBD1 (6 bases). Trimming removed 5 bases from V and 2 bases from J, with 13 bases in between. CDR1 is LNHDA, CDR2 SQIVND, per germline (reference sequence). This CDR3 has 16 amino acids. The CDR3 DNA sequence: TGTGCCAGTAGTCCGGGGAACAGGGCCTATAATTCACCCCTCCACTTT. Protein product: CASSPGNRAYNSPLHF.

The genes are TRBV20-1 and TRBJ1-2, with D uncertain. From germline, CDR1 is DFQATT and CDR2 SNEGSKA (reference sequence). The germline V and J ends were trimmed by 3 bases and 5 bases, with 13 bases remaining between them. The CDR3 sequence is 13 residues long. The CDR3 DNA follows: TGCAGTGCTAGTCTGGTAGGGAGGTATGGCTACACCTTC. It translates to CSASLVGRYGYTF.

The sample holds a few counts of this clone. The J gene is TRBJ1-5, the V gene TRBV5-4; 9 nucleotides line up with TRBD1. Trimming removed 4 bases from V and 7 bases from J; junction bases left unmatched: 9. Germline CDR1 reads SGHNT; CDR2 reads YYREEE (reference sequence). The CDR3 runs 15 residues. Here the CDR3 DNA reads TGTGCCAGCAGCCCGGACAGGGGCGCGGGCCAGCCCCAGCATTTT. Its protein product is CASSPDRGAGQPQHF.

This CDR3 reads CASSLARDYGYTF. CDR3 DNA sequence: TGTGCCAGCAGCTTAGCTCGTGACTATGGCTACACCTTC. The rearrangement links TRBV7-9 to TRBJ1-2; D gene ambiguous. Trimming cost V 0 bases and J 3 bases, with 5 bases left between them. The CDR3 extends over 13 amino acids. CDR1 is SEHNR, CDR2 FQNEAQ, per germline (reference sequence). Complete variable domain (other parts from reference TRBV7-9 and TRBJ1-2): DTGVSQNPRHKITKRGQNVTFRCDPISEHNRLYWYRQTLGQGPEFLTYFQNEAQLEKSRLLSDRFSAERPKGSFSTLEIQRTEQGDSAMYLCASSLARDYGYTFGSGTRLTVV.

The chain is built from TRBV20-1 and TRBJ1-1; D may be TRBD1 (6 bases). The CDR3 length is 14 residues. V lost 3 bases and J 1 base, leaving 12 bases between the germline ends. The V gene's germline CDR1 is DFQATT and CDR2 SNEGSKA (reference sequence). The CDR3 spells CSASGGLGNTEAFF. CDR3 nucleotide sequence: TGCAGTGCTAGTGGGGGGCTGGGGAACACTGAAGCTTTCTTT.